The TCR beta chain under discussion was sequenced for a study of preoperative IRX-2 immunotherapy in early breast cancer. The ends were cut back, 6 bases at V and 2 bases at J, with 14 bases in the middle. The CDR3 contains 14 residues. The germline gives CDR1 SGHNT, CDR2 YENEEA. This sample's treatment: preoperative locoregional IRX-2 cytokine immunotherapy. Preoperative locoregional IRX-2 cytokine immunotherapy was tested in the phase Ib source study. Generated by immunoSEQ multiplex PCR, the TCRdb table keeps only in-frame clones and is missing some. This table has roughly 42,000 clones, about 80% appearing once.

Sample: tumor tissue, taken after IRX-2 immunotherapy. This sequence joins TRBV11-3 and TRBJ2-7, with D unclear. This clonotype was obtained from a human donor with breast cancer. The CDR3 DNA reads TGTGCCAGCAGTTCCCAGGCAGGCCCCTACGAGCAGTACTTC. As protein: CASSSQAGPYEQYF.